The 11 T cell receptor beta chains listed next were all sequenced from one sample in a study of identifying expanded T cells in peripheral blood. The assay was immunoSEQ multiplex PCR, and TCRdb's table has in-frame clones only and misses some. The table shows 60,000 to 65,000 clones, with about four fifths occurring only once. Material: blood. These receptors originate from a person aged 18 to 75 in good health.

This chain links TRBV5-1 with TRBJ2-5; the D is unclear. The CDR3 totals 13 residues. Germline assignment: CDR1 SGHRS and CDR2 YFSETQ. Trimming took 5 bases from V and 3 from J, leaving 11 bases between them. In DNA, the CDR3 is TGCGCCAGCAGTCTTAGTAGCAAAGAGACCCAGTACTTC. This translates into CASSLSSKETQYF.

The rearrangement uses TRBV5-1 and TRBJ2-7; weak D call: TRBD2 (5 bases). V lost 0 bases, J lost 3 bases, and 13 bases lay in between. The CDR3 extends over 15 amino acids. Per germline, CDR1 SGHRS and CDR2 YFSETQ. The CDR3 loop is CASSLALDLVYEQYF. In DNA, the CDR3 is TGCGCCAGCAGCTTGGCCCTGGACTTGGTCTACGAGCAGTACTTC.

The CDR3 protein is CASSTHRGGSSGANVLTF. In nucleotides, the CDR3 is TGTGCCAGCAGTACGCACAGGGGGGGTAGTAGTGGGGCCAACGTCCTGACTTTC. The chain couples TRBV27 to TRBJ2-6; maybe TRBD1 (8 bases). V lost 5 bases, J lost 3 bases, and 20 bases lay in between. Germline CDR1 MNHEY, CDR2 SMNVEV (reference sequence). The CDR3 contains 18 residues. The full variable domain, in which reference TRBV27 and TRBJ2-6 provide the parts outside the CDR3, is EAQVTQNPRYLITVTGKKLTVTCSQNMNHEYMSWYRQDPGLGLRQIYYSMNVEVTDKGDVPEGYKVSRKEKRNFPLILESPSPNQTSLYFCASSTHRGGSSGANVLTFGAGSRLTVL.

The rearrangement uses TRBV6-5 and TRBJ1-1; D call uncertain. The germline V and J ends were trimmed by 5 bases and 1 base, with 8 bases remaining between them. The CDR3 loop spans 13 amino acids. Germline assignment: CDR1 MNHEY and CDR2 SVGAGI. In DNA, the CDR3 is TGTGCCAGCAGTCCTACAGAGAACACTGAAGCTTTCTTT. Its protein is CASSPTENTEAFF.

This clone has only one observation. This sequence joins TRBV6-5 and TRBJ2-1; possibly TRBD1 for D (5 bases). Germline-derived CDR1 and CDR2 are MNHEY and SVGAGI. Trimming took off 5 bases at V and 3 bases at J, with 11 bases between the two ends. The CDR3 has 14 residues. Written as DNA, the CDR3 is TGTGCCAGCAGTAGGGTGACAGTCTACAATGAGCAGTTCTTC. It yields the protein CASSRVTVYNEQFF.

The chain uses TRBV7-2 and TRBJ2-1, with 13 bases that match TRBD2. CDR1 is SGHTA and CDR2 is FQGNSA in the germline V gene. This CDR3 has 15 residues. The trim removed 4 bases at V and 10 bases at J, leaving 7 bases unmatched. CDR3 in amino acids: CASSWRTSGSLEQFF. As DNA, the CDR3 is TGTGCCAGCAGCTGGAGGACTAGCGGGAGTTTAGAGCAGTTCTTC.

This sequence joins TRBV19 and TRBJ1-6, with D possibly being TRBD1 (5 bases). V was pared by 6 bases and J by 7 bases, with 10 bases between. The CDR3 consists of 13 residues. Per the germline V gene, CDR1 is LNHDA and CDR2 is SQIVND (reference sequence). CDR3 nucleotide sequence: TGTGCCAGTAGAGGCAGGGCCAATTCACCCCTCCACTTT. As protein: CASRGRANSPLHF.

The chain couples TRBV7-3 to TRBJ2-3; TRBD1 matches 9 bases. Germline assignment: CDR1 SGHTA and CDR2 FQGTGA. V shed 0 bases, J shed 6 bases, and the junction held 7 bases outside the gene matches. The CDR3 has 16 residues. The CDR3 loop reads CASSLTGQGVIDTQYF. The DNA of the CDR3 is TGTGCCAGCAGCTTAACGGGACAGGGAGTAATCGATACGCAGTATTTT.

The CDR3 is CAISPGQGYEQYF. The DNA of the CDR3 is TGTGCCATCTCCCCGGGACAGGGCTACGAGCAGTACTTC. J is TRBJ2-7 and V is TRBV10-3; 9 bases match TRBD1. With 8 bases clipped from V and 3 bases from J, the junction kept 5 bases outside the gene matches. The CDR3 has 13 residues. The germline V gene has CDR1 ENHRY and CDR2 SYGVKD.

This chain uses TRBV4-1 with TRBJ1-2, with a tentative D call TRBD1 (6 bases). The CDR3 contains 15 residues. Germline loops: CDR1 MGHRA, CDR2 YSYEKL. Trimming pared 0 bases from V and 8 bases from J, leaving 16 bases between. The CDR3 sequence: CASSQDTGAGTGYTF. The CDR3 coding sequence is TGCGCCAGCAGCCAAGATACGGGGGCCGGTACGGGCTACACCTTC.

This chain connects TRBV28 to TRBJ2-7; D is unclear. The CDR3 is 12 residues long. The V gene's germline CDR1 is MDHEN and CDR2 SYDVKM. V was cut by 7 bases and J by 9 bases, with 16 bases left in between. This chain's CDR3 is CASKITGTGQYF. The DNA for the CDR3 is TGTGCCAGCAAGATAACGGGCACTGGGCAGTACTTC.